These 21 T cell receptor beta chains came from one sample sequenced in a study of T cell repertoires in cytomegalovirus infection. TCRdb recomputed calls from the reads with MiXCR, one row per CDR3 protein. There are about 360,000 distinct CDR3 sequences in the sample; about a sixth occur only once, and 7.5% to 9.5% lies in the top ten. Sequenced: PBMCs. The receptors were gathered from a human donor in good health (CMV status not recorded). Some clones in this sample may be carry-over from other donors' samples.

There are many counts of this clonotype. The gene calls are TRBV7-2 and TRBJ1-2; the D gene is possibly TRBD1 (6 bases). V lost 2 bases, J lost 8 bases, and 12 bases lay in between. CDR1 SGHTA and CDR2 FQGNSA come from the germline V gene. The CDR3 totals 13 residues. CDR3: CASSLMGGEGYTF. CDR3 DNA sequence: TGTGCCAGCAGCTTAATGGGGGGCGAAGGCTACACCTTC.

This sequence joins TRBV7-4 and TRBJ2-5; D gene ambiguous. V was clipped by 4 bases and J by 3 bases, with 15 bases between them. Germline-derived CDR1 and CDR2 are SGHVT and SQSDAQ. This CDR3 comprises 15 residues. The CDR3 nucleotides read TGTGCCAGCAGCTCCCTACGACTTCAGAAAGAGACCCAGTACTTC. Translated: CASSSLRLQKETQYF.

There are a few counts of this clonotype. V and J are TRBV7-3 and TRBJ2-1, with TRBD1 identical over 9 bases. The V gene's germline CDR1 is SGHTA and CDR2 FQGTGA. This CDR3 region has 17 residues. J gave up 4 bases and V 4 bases, and 11 bases lay outside the gene matches. The CDR3 loop is CASSSHGRDRAYNEQFF. The CDR3 coding sequence is TGTGCCAGCAGCTCGCATGGTAGGGACAGGGCATACAATGAGCAGTTCTTC.

This clonotype was seen repeatedly, ten times or more. This rearrangement joins TRBV7-2 to TRBJ2-2, with 10 bases identical to TRBD2. Germline V gene data show CDR1 as SGHTA and CDR2 as FQGNSA. Losses at the gene ends were 3 bases for V and 2 bases for J; bases not matched to a gene: 3. The CDR3 has 16 residues. CDR3 bases: TGTGCCAGCAGCTTGGCTAGCGGGGGTAACACCGGGGAGCTGTTTTTT. It is translated as CASSLASGGNTGELFF.

The genes are TRBV12-3 or TRBV12-4 and TRBJ2-6; D could derive from TRBD1 or TRBD2 (5 bases each). CDR3 length: 14 amino acids. Trimming took 6 bases from V and 0 from J, leaving 6 bases between them. The CDR3 coding sequence is TGTGCCAGCAGCGGGGCCTCTGGGGCCAACGTCCTGACTTTC. This sequence encodes CASSGASGANVLTF.

The chain has TRBV19 and TRBJ1-5, with D hard to call. Trimming took 5 bases from V and 3 from J, leaving 8 bases between them. CDR1 and CDR2 from the germline V gene are LNHDA and SQIVND (reference sequence). The CDR3 contains 13 residues. The CDR3 DNA reads as TGTGCCAGTAGTTTGTGGGCCAATCAGCCCCAGCATTTT. Residues: CASSLWANQPQHF. Full variable domain (rest looked up from reference TRBV19 and TRBJ1-5): DGGITQSPKYLFRKEGQNVTLSCEQNLNHDAMYWYRQDPGQGLRLIYYSQIVNDFQKGDIAEGYSVSREKKESFPLTVTSAQKNPTAFYLCASSLWANQPQHFGDGTRLSIL.

This clonotype turned up a few times. The chain combines TRBV7-6 with TRBJ1-6; 7 bases map to TRBD1. Trimming cost V 5 bases and J 7 bases; bases outside gene matches: 8. The CDR3 has 15 residues. Germline V gene data show CDR1 as SGHVS and CDR2 as FNYEAQ. The CDR3 here is CASSTRDRENSPLHF. DNA for the CDR3: TGTGCCAGCAGCACCCGGGACAGAGAAAATTCACCCCTCCACTTT.

This chain connects TRBV4-1 to TRBJ2-2; 13 bases line up with TRBD2. There are 16 residues in the CDR3. The J segment lost 4 bases and the V segment lost 3 bases, leaving 2 bases of the junction unmatched. In germline, CDR1 is MGHRA, CDR2 YSYEKL. This CDR3 reads CASSHTSGGATGELFF. For the CDR3, the DNA is TGCGCCAGCAGCCATACTAGCGGGGGGGCCACCGGGGAGCTGTTTTTT.

The sample holds many counts of this clonotype. This chain connects TRBV7-2 to TRBJ2-1, with unresolved D. Germline V lookup: CDR1 SGHTA, CDR2 FQGNSA. Trimming left V 5 bases short and J 2 bases short, with 10 bases between. This CDR3 spans 14 amino acids. Here the CDR3 DNA reads TGTGCCAGCAGCCCCAGCTTCGCCTACAATGAGCAGTTCTTC. Encoded protein: CASSPSFAYNEQFF. Supplemented by reference TRBV7-2 and TRBJ2-1, the full variable domain reads GAGVSQSPSNKVTEKGKDVELRCDPISGHTALYWYRQSLGQGLEFLIYFQGNSAPDKSGLPSDRFSAERTGGSVSTLTIQRTQQEDSAVYLCASSPSFAYNEQFFGPGTRLTVL.

This clonotype was observed at least ten times. The CDR3 region has the DNA TGTGCCAGCAGCTTAGGAGGGACGGTGAACGAGCAGTACTTC. Encoded protein: CASSLGGTVNEQYF. This chain uses TRBV7-9 with TRBJ2-7; D assignment may be TRBD1 or TRBD2 (5 bases each). Trimming cost V 1 base and J 5 bases, with 12 bases left between them. Germline V gene data show CDR1 as SEHNR and CDR2 as FQNEAQ (reference sequence). This CDR3 region has 14 residues.

This clonotype was counted at least ten times. This chain joins TRBV7-2 and TRBJ2-7; 13 bases line up with TRBD2. J gave up 4 bases and V 5 bases, and 5 bases lay outside the gene matches. In germline, CDR1 is SGHTA, CDR2 FQGNSA. This CDR3 is 15 amino acids long. CDR3 amino acids: CASSITSGRAYEQYF. CDR3 DNA sequence: TGTGCCAGCAGCATAACTAGCGGGAGGGCTTACGAGCAGTACTTC.

The J gene is TRBJ2-2, the V gene TRBV7-8, with D perhaps given as TRBD1 or TRBD2 (6 bases each). V was clipped by 5 bases and J by 0 bases, with 19 bases between them. CDR1 is SGHVS, CDR2 FQNEAQ, per germline. The CDR3 has 18 amino acids. The chain's CDR3 is CASSPRRMGGTNTGELFF. CDR3 bases: TGTGCCAGCAGCCCCCGGCGTATGGGGGGCACGAACACCGGGGAGCTGTTTTTT.

V usage is TRBV5-4 and J usage is TRBJ2-3, with D possibly TRBD2 on 6 matching bases. The length of the CDR3 is 17 residues. V was cut by 3 bases and J by 3 bases, with 20 bases left in between. The germline V gene has CDR1 SGHNT and CDR2 YYREEE (reference sequence). CDR3 sequence reads: CASSSKISGLRTDTQYF. As DNA, the CDR3 is TGTGCCAGCAGCTCCAAGATCAGCGGACTAAGGACAGATACGCAGTATTTT.

This chain links TRBV6-5 with TRBJ2-4, with D uncertain. The germline V and J ends were trimmed by 4 bases and 0 bases, with 10 bases remaining between them. The CDR3 consists of 15 residues. CDR1 and CDR2 from the germline V gene are MNHEY and SVGAGI. CDR3 amino acids: CASSSTDLAKNIQYF. The DNA for the CDR3 is TGTGCCAGCAGTTCGACTGACCTAGCCAAAAACATTCAGTACTTC.

The table lists this clonotype with a few counts. The chain joins TRBV27 to TRBJ1-2; D is possibly TRBD1 (5 bases). V shed 2 bases and J shed 8 bases, with 12 bases lying between them. This CDR3 region has 13 residues. CDR1 and CDR2 from the germline V gene are MNHEY and SMNVEV (reference sequence). CDR3 nucleotide sequence: TGTGCCAGCAGTTTACTGGGGGGATCGGGCTACACCTTC. It specifies CASSLLGGSGYTF.

The rearrangement joins TRBV4-1 to TRBJ1-5, with unresolved D. The CDR3 is made up of 14 amino acids. Trimming stripped 5 bases from V and 2 bases from J, with 10 bases between. The germline V gene encodes CDR1 MGHRA and CDR2 YSYEKL. CDR3 loop: CASSRGFGNQPQHF. CDR3 nucleotide sequence: TGCGCCAGCAGCAGAGGGTTCGGCAATCAGCCCCAGCATTTT.

This clonotype has only a few counts. V usage is TRBV6-1 and J usage is TRBJ1-1; TRBD1 agrees at 10 bases. The trim removed 6 bases at V and 10 bases at J, leaving 8 bases unmatched. Germline V gene lookup returns CDR1 MNHNS and CDR2 SASEGT. The CDR3 has 13 residues. The CDR3 bases are TGTGCCAGCAGAAGGACAGGGGGGATTGCAGCTTTCTTT. This codes for CASRRTGGIAAFF.

Only a few counts were recorded for this clonotype. The chain combines TRBV6-2 or TRBV6-3 with TRBJ2-2, with D perhaps TRBD2 (6 bases). Trimming left V 5 bases short and J 0 bases short, with 10 bases between. This CDR3 comprises 15 residues. Germline V gene lookup returns CDR1 MNHEY and CDR2 SVGEGT. The CDR3 nucleotides read TGTGCCAGCAGTCTAGCGTACGCGAACACCGGGGAGCTGTTTTTT. Translated, it gives CASSLAYANTGELFF.

The chain employs TRBV25-1 and TRBJ2-3, with D perhaps TRBD1 or TRBD2 (6 bases each). Germline V gene data show CDR1 as MGHDK and CDR2 as SYGVNS. Trimming left V 4 bases short and J 2 bases short, with 16 bases between. This CDR3 has 16 amino acids. The CDR3 nucleotides are TGTGCCAGCAGTGGCGGGGACACCCATTCCACAGATACGCAGTATTTT. It translates to CASSGGDTHSTDTQYF.

The chain employs TRBV28 and TRBJ2-5; D call uncertain. The germline V and J ends were trimmed by 7 bases and 5 bases, with 8 bases remaining between them. The CDR3 has 11 residues. Germline V lookup: CDR1 MDHEN, CDR2 SYDVKM. The CDR3 DNA reads as TGTGCCAGCACCTCAAGGGAGACCCAGTACTTC. Translated, it gives CASTSRETQYF.

The genes are TRBV19 and TRBJ1-1, with D perhaps matching TRBD1 (5 bases). CDR1 and CDR2 (germline): LNHDA, SQIVND (reference sequence). This CDR3 is 15 amino acids long. Trimming stripped 4 bases from V and 10 bases from J, with 22 bases between. In DNA form, the CDR3 reads TGTGCCAGTAGTACGGCGAGGGGACTTAAAATGGGAGCTTTCTTT. Translated: CASSTARGLKMGAFF.